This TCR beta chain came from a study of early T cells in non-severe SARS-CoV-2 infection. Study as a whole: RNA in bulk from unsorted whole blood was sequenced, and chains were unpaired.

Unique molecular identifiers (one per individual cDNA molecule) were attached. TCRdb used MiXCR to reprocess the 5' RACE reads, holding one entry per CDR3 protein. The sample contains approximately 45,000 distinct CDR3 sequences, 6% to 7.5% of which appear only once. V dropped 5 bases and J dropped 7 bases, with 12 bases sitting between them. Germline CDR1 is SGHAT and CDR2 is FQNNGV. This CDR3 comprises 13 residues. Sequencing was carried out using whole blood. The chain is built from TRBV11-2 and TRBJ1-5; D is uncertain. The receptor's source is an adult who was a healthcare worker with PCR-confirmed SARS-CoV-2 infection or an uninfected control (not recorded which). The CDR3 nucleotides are TGTGCCAGCAGCCCCACGGATAGGCAGCCCCAGCATTTT. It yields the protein CASSPTDRQPQHF.